The clone carrying this TCR beta chain occurred many times. There are 14 residues in the CDR3. Per germline, CDR1 MNHNS and CDR2 SASEGT. Trimming removed 6 bases at V and 7 bases at J, with 18 bases between. This record comes from a study of T cells in Graves' hyperthyroidism and ophthalmopathy. TCR beta CDR3 regions were amplified from RNA transcripts. During a first-round RT-PCR of the TCR CDR3, the HTBI primer set was used. TCRdb itself ran the multiplex PCR reads through MiXCR, one entry per CDR3 protein. The sample consists of fewer than 700,000 distinct CDR3 sequences, 15% to 20% of them appearing once.

The receptor comes from a woman aged 30 to 39 with Graves' hyperthyroidism. Sequencing was done on a sample of blood. J is TRBJ1-1 and V is TRBV6-1; TRBD1 might be the D (6 bases). The CDR3 sequence: CASSYTGSAGEAFF. Written as DNA, the CDR3 is TGTGCCAGCAGCTACACAGGGTCAGCCGGTGAAGCTTTCTTT.